This TCR beta chain was identified during a study of blood T cell repertoires in COVID-19. Study summary: Samples came from the United States, Italy and Spain, spanning acute and convalescent COVID-19. Nucleic acid was either cDNA or gDNA, and it came from T cells, B-cell-depleted T cells, or PBMCs.

Only a few counts were recorded for this clone. Original analysis: Reference gene primer amplification in the assay estimated nucleated cell counts. Sequenced by immunoSEQ multiplex PCR; TCRdb stores in-frame clones only, minus some. V and J calls and clone size are as listed in that table; D and trimming were resolved from the DNA. The profile shows around 140,000 clones, about four fifths of them singletons. The CDR3 runs to 15 residues. The germline V gene has CDR1 SGHTA and CDR2 FQGNSA. Trimming stripped 5 bases from V and 4 bases from J, with 17 bases between. What was sequenced was peripheral blood. The TCR was taken from a woman of 80 years or more with acute or convalescent COVID-19. The V and J genes are TRBV7-2 and TRBJ1-1; perhaps TRBD1 as D (6 bases). The CDR3 DNA is TGTGCCAGCAGCCCGATAGCCGGGACACTCACTGAAGCTTTCTTT. As protein: CASSPIAGTLTEAFF.